The 13 T cell receptor beta chains in this list originate from one sample, sequenced in a study of blood T cell repertoires in COVID-19. Repertoires were generated with immunoSEQ multiplex PCR, while TCRdb's copy carries only in-frame clones and drops some. The data contain 250,000 to 350,000 clones, 89% of them singletons. Sample: peripheral blood. These receptors were obtained from a man younger than 35 who had recovered from COVID-19.

The chain is built from TRBV4-1 and TRBJ1-1, with 9 nucleotides matching TRBD1. The CDR3 totals 18 residues. Germline lookup yields CDR1 MGHRA and CDR2 YSYEKL. V gave up 1 base and J gave up 4 bases; unmatched junction bases: 13. CDR3 protein: CASSQVHRGLDLSTEAFF. In nucleotides, the CDR3 is TGCGCCAGCAGCCAAGTTCACAGGGGGCTTGACTTGAGCACTGAAGCTTTCTTT.

This clone occurred a few times. V usage is TRBV5-4 and J usage is TRBJ2-2; maybe TRBD1 (6 bases). The CDR3 is 15 residues long. V lost 4 bases, J lost 3 bases, and 13 bases lay in between. CDR1 is SGHNT, CDR2 YYREEE, per germline (reference sequence). The CDR3 loop is CASSPGAPDTGELFF. For the CDR3, the DNA is TGTGCCAGCAGCCCAGGGGCACCTGACACCGGGGAGCTGTTTTTT.

The chain links TRBV7-9 to TRBJ2-3, with 7 bases identical to TRBD2. The CDR3 totals 15 residues. Germline V CDR1 and CDR2: SEHNR, FQNEAQ (reference sequence). V trimming: 5 bases; J trimming: 2 bases; junction bases outside the gene matches: 7. CDR3 protein: CASSPATSDTDTQYF. The CDR3 DNA reads TGTGCCAGCAGCCCCGCCACTAGCGACACAGATACGCAGTATTTT. The full variable domain, rest sourced from reference TRBV7-9 and TRBJ2-3, is DTGVSQNPRHKITKRGQNVTFRCDPISEHNRLYWYRQTLGQGPEFLTYFQNEAQLEKSRLLSDRFSAERPKGSFSTLEIQRTEQGDSAMYLCASSPATSDTDTQYFGPGTRLTVL.

The V and J genes are TRBV28 and TRBJ2-7, with TRBD1 as a possible D gene (6 bases). The CDR3 totals 15 residues. Trimming cost V 3 bases and J 3 bases, with 15 bases left between them. CDR1 MDHEN and CDR2 SYDVKM come from the germline V gene. The CDR3 loop is CASSLAGQRYYEQYF. CDR3 DNA sequence: TGTGCCAGCAGTTTGGCCGGACAGAGGTACTACGAGCAGTACTTC.

This chain connects TRBV18 to TRBJ2-5; 8 bases are shared with TRBD1. The CDR3 runs to 15 residues. Germline CDR1 reads KGHSH; CDR2 reads LQKENI. Trimming cost V 0 bases and J 5 bases; bases outside gene matches: 5. The DNA for the CDR3 is TGTGCCAGCTCACCACCGGGACAGGTGGGGGAGACCCAGTACTTC. Protein sequence: CASSPPGQVGETQYF. The variable domain in full, with the rest retrieved from reference TRBV18 and TRBJ2-5, is NAGVMQNPRHLVRRRGQEARLRCSPMKGHSHVYWYRQLPEEGLKFMVYLQKENIIDESGMPKERFSAEFPKEGPSILRIQQVVRGDSAAYFCASSPPGQVGETQYFGPGTRLLVL.

This clone showed up just a few times. The V call is TRBV5-8, the J call TRBJ2-7; TRBD1 matches at 9 bases. The V gene end was trimmed by 5 bases and the J gene end by 5 bases; junction bases not matched to a gene: 8. CDR1 SGHTS and CDR2 YDEGEE come from the germline V gene. This CDR3 has 14 amino acids. DNA for the CDR3: TGTGCCAGCAGAACCGGGACAGGGATCCACGAGCAGTACTTC. Translation: CASRTGTGIHEQYF.

The chain links TRBV2 to TRBJ2-3; TRBD2 matches 7 bases. The CDR3 extends over 16 amino acids. Germline V gene data show CDR1 as SNHLY and CDR2 as FYNNEI. V gave up 3 bases and J gave up 1 base; unmatched junction bases: 7. This CDR3 is CASSESGAGRTDTQYF. CDR3 in DNA: TGTGCCAGCAGTGAGTCGGGAGCGGGGCGCACAGATACGCAGTATTTT.

The chain couples TRBV4-2 to TRBJ2-7, with a tentative D call TRBD1 (6 bases). Germline V gene lookup returns CDR1 LGHNA and CDR2 YNFKEQ. Trimming pared 1 base from V and 3 bases from J, leaving 16 bases between. There are 16 residues in the CDR3. As DNA, the CDR3 is TGTGCCAGCAGCCAAGGGGCCGGGACACCCGGCTACGAGCAGTACTTC. Translated: CASSQGAGTPGYEQYF.

The chain combines TRBV5-1 with TRBJ1-3; D is undetermined. The CDR3 is 13 residues long. With 0 bases removed from V and 6 bases from J, the gap between germline ends came to 7 bases. The germline V gene encodes CDR1 SGHRS and CDR2 YFSETQ. The CDR3 loop reads CASSLAGVNTIYF. DNA for the CDR3: TGCGCCAGCAGCTTGGCCGGGGTAAACACCATATATTTT.

This chain joins TRBV21-1 and TRBJ1-4. TRBV21-1 is termed a pseudogene. This CDR3 has 15 amino acids. The CDR3 DNA follows: TGTGCCAGCAGCAAAGAGAGGGCAACTAATGAAAAACTGTTTTTT. It yields the protein CASSKERATNEKLFF.

The chain has TRBV27 and TRBJ2-5, with D possibly matching TRBD1 (5 bases). Germline CDR1 and CDR2: MNHEY and SMNVEV (reference sequence). Trimming pared 7 bases from V and 4 bases from J, leaving 10 bases between. The CDR3 sequence is 12 residues long. CDR3 nucleotide sequence: TGTGCCAGCACCCAGGGTGGAGAGACCCAGTACTTC. The encoded protein is CASTQGGETQYF.

V usage is TRBV7-6 and J usage is TRBJ1-4; D uncertain. Germline V lookup: CDR1 SGHVS, CDR2 FNYEAQ. Deletions cut 3 bases from V and 5 bases from J, with 10 bases between. This CDR3 region has 14 residues. The CDR3 DNA is TGTGCCAGCAGCTTCGGCGGATGGAATGAAAAACTGTTTTTT. It specifies CASSFGGWNEKLFF.

The CDR3 here is CSVLDINTEAFF. The CDR3, as DNA: TGCAGCGTGTTGGACATTAACACTGAAGCTTTCTTT. This chain links TRBV29-1 with TRBJ1-1; maybe TRBD1 (5 bases). The V end was cut by 6 bases, the J end by 2 bases, with 10 bases between. Germline V lookup: CDR1 SQVTM, CDR2 ANQGSEA. This CDR3 is built from 12 residues.